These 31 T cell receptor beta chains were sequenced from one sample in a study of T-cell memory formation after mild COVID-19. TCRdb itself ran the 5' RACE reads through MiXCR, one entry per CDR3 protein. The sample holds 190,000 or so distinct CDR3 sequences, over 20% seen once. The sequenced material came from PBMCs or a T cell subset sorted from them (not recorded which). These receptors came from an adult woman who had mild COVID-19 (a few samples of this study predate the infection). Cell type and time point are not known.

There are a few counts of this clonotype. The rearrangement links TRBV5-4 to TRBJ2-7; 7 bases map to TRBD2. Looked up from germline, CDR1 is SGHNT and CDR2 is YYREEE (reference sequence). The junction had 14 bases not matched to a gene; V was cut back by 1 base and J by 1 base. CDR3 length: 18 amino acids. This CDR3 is CASSLQFLAEKPSYEQYF. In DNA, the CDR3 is TGTGCCAGCAGCTTGCAGTTTCTAGCGGAAAAACCGTCCTACGAGCAGTACTTC.

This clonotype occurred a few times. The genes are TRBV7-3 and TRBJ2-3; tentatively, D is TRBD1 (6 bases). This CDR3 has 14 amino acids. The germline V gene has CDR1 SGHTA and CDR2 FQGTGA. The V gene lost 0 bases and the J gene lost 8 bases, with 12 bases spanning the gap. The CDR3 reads CASSLTGALATQYF. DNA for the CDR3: TGTGCCAGCAGCTTAACGGGGGCGTTGGCTACGCAGTATTTT.

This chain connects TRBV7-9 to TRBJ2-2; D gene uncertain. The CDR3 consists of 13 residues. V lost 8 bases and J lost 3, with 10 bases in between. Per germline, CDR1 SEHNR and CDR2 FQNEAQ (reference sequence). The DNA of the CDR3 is TGTGCCAGCGGTTCCGCGTACACCGGGGAGCTGTTTTTT. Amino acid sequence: CASGSAYTGELFF.

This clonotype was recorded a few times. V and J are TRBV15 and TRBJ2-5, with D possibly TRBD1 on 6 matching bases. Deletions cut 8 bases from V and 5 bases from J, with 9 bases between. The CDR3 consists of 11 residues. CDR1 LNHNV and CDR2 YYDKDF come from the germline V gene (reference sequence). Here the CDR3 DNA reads TGTGCCACCCAGGGGTGGGAGACCCAGTACTTC. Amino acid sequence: CATQGWETQYF.

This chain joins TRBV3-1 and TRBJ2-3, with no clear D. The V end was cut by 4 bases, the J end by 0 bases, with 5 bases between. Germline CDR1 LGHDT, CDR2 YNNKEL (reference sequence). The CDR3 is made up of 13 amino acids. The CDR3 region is CASSRSSTDTQYF. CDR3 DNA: TGTGCCAGCAGCCGAAGCAGCACAGATACGCAGTATTTT.

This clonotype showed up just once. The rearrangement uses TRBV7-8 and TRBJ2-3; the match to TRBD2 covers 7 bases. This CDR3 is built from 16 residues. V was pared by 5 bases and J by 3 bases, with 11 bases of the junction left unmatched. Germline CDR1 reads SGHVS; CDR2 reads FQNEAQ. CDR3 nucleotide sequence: TGTGCCAGCAGCCCATACAGTTGGGAGGGTACAGATACGCAGTATTTT. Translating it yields CASSPYSWEGTDTQYF. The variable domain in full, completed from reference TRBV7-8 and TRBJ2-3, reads GAGVSQSPRYKVAKRGQDVALRCDPISGHVSLFWYQQALGQGPEFLTYFQNEAQLDKSGLPSDRFFAERPEGSVSTLKIQRTQQEDSAVYLCASSPYSWEGTDTQYFGPGTRLTVL.

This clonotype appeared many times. The CDR3 bases are TGTGCCACCAGCCTACAGGGGGCTAGCACAGATACGCAGTATTTT. Encoded protein: CATSLQGASTDTQYF. The rearrangement uses TRBV15 and TRBJ2-3, with 9 bases identical to TRBD1. With 5 bases clipped from V and 0 bases from J, the junction kept 3 bases outside the gene matches. The V gene's germline CDR1 is LNHNV and CDR2 YYDKDF (reference sequence). CDR3 length: 15 residues.

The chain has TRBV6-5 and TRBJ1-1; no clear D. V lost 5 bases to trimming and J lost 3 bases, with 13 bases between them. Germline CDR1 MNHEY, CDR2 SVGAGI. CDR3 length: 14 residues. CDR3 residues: CASSEGRLYTEAFF. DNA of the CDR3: TGTGCCAGCAGTGAGGGTCGCTTGTACACTGAAGCTTTCTTT.

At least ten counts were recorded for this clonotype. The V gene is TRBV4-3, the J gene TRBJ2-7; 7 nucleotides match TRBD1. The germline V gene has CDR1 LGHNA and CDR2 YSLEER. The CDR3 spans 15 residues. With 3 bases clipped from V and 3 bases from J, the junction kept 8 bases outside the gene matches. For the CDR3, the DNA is TGCGCCAGCAGCCAGCGAATAACAGGGGTCTACGAGCAGTACTTC. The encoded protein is CASSQRITGVYEQYF.

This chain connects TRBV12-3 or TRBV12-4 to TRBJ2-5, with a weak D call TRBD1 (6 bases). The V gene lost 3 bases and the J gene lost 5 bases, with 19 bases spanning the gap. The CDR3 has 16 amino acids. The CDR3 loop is CASSFSNRVSLETQYF. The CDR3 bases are TGTGCCAGCAGTTTTAGCAACAGGGTTTCCTTGGAGACCCAGTACTTC.

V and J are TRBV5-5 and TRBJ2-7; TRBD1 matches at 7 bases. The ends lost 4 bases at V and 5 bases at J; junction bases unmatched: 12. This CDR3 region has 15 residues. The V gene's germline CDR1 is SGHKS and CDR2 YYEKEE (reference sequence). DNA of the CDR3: TGTGCCAGCAGCAACGAGCCGGGGACAGCTAACGAGCAGTACTTC. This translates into CASSNEPGTANEQYF.

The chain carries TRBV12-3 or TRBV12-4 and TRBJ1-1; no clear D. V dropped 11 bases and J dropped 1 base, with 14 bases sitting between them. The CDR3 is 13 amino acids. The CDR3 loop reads CAGSPGKNTEAFF. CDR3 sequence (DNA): TGTGCCGGGTCCCCGGGGAAGAACACTGAAGCTTTCTTT.

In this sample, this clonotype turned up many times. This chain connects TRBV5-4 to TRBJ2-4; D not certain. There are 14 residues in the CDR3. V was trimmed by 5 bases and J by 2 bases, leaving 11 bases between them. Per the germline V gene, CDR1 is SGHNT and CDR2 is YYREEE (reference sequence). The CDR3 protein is CASSLGLSKNIQYF. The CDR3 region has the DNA TGTGCCAGCAGTCTGGGGTTGTCCAAAAACATTCAGTACTTC.

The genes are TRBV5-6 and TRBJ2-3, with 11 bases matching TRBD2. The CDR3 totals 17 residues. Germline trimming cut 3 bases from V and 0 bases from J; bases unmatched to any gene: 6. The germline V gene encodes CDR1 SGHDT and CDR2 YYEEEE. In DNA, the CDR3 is TGTGCCAGCAGCTGGCGGTTAGCGGGGGGGAGCACAGATACGCAGTATTTT. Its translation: CASSWRLAGGSTDTQYF.

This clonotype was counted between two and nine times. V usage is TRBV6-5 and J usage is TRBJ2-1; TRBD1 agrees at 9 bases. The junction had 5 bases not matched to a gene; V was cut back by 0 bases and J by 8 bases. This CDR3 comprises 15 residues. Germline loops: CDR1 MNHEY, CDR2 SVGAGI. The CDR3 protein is CASSYSDRGGDEQFF. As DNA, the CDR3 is TGTGCCAGCAGTTACTCGGACAGGGGAGGCGATGAGCAGTTCTTC.

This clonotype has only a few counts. CDR3 amino acids: CSVVGVQGRGTEAFF. CDR3 DNA: TGCAGCGTTGTAGGGGTTCAGGGGCGCGGAACTGAAGCTTTCTTT. The chain carries TRBV29-1 and TRBJ1-1; perhaps TRBD1 as D (6 bases). Trimming cost V 4 bases and J 5 bases, with 20 bases left between them. The germline V gene encodes CDR1 SQVTM and CDR2 ANQGSEA. The CDR3 loop spans 15 amino acids.

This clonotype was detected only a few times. The CDR3 DNA sequence: TGTGCCAGCAGCCCCGGGACAGGGTGGAACTATGGCTACACCTTC. Its translation is CASSPGTGWNYGYTF. The gene calls are TRBV3-1 and TRBJ1-2, with 9 bases that match TRBD1. Germline CDR1 and CDR2: LGHDT and YNNKEL (reference sequence). Losses at the gene ends were 4 bases for V and 2 bases for J; bases not matched to a gene: 5. CDR3 size: 15 residues. Full variable domain (remainder filled in from reference TRBV3-1 and TRBJ1-2): DTAVSQTPKYLVTQMGNDKSIKCEQNLGHDTMYWYKQDSKKFLKIMFSYNNKELIINETVPNRFSPKSPDKAHLNLHINSLELGDSAVYFCASSPGTGWNYGYTFGSGTRLTVV.

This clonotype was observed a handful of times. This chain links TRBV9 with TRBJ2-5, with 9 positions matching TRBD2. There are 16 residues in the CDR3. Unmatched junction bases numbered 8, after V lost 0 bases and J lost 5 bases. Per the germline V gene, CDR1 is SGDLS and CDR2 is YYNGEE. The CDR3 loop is CASSVGGGGAWETQYF. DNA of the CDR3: TGTGCCAGCAGCGTAGGAGGCGGGGGGGCCTGGGAGACCCAGTACTTC. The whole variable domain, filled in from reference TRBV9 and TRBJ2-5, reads DSGVTQTPKHLITATGQRVTLRCSPRSGDLSVYWYQQSLDQGLQFLIQYYNGEERAKGNILERFSAQQFPDLHSELNLSSLELGDSALYFCASSVGGGGAWETQYFGPGTRLLVL.

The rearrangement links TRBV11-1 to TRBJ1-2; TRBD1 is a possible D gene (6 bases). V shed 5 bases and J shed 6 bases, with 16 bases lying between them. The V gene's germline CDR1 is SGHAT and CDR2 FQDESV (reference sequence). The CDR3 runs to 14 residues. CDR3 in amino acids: CASSKDSSGDGYTF. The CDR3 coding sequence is TGTGCCAGCAGCAAGGACAGTTCTGGGGATGGCTACACCTTC.

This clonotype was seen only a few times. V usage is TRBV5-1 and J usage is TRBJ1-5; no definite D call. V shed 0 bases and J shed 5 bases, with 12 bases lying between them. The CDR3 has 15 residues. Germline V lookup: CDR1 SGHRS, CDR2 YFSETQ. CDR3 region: CASSLETHTHQPQHF. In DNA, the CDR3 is TGCGCCAGCAGCTTGGAAACCCACACCCATCAGCCCCAGCATTTT.

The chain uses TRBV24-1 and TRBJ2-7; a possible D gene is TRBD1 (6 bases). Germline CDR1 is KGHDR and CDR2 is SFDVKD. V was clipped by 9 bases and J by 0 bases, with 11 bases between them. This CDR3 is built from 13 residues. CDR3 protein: CATRDTDSYEQYF. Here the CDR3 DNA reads TGTGCCACCCGGGACACAGACTCCTACGAGCAGTACTTC.

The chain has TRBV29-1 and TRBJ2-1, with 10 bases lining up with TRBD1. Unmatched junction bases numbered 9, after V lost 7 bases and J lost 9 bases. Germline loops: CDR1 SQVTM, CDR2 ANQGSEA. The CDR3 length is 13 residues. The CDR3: CSAPRQGAGEQFF. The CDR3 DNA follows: TGCAGCGCCCCCCGACAGGGGGCAGGTGAGCAGTTCTTC.

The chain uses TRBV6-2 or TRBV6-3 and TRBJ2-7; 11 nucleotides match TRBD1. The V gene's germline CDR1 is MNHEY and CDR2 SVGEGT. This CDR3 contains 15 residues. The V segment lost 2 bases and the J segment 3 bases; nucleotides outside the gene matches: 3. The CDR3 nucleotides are TGTGCCAGCAGTTACAGGGACAGGGGGATCTACGAGCAGTACTTC. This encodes CASSYRDRGIYEQYF.

The CDR3 is CASSPNRDRYSNQPQHF. As DNA, the CDR3 is TGTGCCAGCTCACCAAACCGGGACAGGTATAGCAATCAGCCCCAGCATTTT. V gene TRBV18 combines with J gene TRBJ1-5, with TRBD1 identical over 8 bases. Germline values: CDR1 KGHSH, CDR2 LQKENI. V was clipped by 2 bases and J by 0 bases; unmatched bases: 6. The CDR3 has 17 amino acids.

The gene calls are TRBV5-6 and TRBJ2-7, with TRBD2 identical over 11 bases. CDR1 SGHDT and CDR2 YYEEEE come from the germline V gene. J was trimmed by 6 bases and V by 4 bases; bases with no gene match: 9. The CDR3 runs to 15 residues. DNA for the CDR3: TGTGCCAGCAGCGGGGATAGCGGGGGGGGCCCCGAGCAGTACTTC. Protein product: CASSGDSGGGPEQYF.

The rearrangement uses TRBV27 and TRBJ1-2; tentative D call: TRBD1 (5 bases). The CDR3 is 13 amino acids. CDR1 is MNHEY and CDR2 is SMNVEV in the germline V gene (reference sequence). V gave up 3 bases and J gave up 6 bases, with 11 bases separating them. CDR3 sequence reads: CASSFQGLDGYTF. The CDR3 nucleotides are TGTGCCAGCAGTTTTCAGGGATTAGATGGCTACACCTTC.

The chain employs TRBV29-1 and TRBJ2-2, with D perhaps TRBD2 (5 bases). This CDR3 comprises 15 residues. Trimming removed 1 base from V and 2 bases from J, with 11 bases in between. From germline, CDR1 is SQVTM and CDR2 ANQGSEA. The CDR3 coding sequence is TGCAGCGTTGAAGGGAGGACTCTAAACACCGGGGAGCTGTTTTTT. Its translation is CSVEGRTLNTGELFF.

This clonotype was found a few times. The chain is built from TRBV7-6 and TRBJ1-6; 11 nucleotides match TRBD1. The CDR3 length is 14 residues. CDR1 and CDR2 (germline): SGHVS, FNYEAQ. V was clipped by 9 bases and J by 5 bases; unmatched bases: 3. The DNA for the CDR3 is TGTGCCAGTGGGACAGGGGGTGATAATTCACCCCTCCACTTT. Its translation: CASGTGGDNSPLHF.

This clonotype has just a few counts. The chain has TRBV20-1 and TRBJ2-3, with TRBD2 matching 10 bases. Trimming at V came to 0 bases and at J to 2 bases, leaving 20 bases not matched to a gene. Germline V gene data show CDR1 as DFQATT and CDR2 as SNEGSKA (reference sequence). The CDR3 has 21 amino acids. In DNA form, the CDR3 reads TGCAGTGCTAGAGATGAGGGTGGGACTAGCGTGAGAAAAATCCCCACAGATACGCAGTATTTT. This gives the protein CSARDEGGTSVRKIPTDTQYF.

The CDR3 DNA reads TGTGCCAGCAGCGGTCGTGGCTCTGGGGCCAACGTCCTGACTTTC. This gives the protein CASSGRGSGANVLTF. This chain connects TRBV12-3 or TRBV12-4 to TRBJ2-6, with no clear D. The V gene lost 6 bases and the J gene lost 0 bases, with 9 bases spanning the gap. This CDR3 region has 15 residues.

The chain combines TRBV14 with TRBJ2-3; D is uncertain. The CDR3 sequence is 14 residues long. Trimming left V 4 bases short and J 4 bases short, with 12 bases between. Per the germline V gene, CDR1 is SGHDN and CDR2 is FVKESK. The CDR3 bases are TGTGCCAGCAGCCCGCTGGTTGAAGCAGATACGCAGTATTTT. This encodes CASSPLVEADTQYF.